Below are 23 T cell receptor beta chains sequenced from a single sample in a study of naive and memory T cell subsets. The SP2 primer and nested alpha and beta constant region primers amplified ligated cDNA in four rounds. TCRdb redid the calling of the 5' RACE reads with MiXCR, one entry per CDR3 protein. The sample contains 55,000 to 65,000 distinct CDR3 sequences, 6% to 8.5% of which appear only once. An oligonucleotide containing a UMI was ligated to the 3' end of TCR cDNA. Receptor source: a female donor in good health.

Comment on this clonotype: It may be a read error: a sequence one base away is much more abundant. The final CDR3 position lacks the conserved phenylalanine or tryptophan, pointing to a likely read error. This chain uses TRBV6-5 with TRBJ1-5; no firm D call. Looked up from germline, CDR1 is MNHEY and CDR2 is SVGAGI. The CDR3 loop spans 17 amino acids. Trimming cost V 0 bases and J 4 bases, with 16 bases left between them. Here the CDR3 reads CASSYSPSPFGNQPQHS. Written as DNA, the CDR3 is TGTGCCAGCAGTTACTCGCCCTCCCCGTTTGGGAATCAGCCCCAGCATTCT.

The table lists this clonotype with many counts. The chain recombines TRBV12-3 or TRBV12-4 with TRBJ2-1; D is uncertain. This CDR3 is 14 amino acids long. V lost 7 bases to trimming and J lost 0 bases, with 10 bases between them. CDR3 sequence reads: CASTHGSSYNEQFF. The CDR3 region has the DNA TGTGCCAGCACCCACGGAAGCTCCTACAATGAGCAGTTCTTC.

V gene TRBV12-3 or TRBV12-4 combines with J gene TRBJ1-2; a weak D match, TRBD1 (5 bases). Trimming took off 5 bases at V and 6 bases at J, with 19 bases between the two ends. CDR3 length: 15 residues. The CDR3 is CASSLEGRARNGYTF. The CDR3 nucleotides read TGTGCCAGCAGTCTAGAGGGCAGGGCCCGAAATGGCTACACCTTC.

Only a few counts were recorded for this clonotype. The chain carries TRBV20-1 and TRBJ1-5, with D uncertain. This CDR3 has 14 residues. V gave up 0 bases and J gave up 3 bases, with 9 bases separating them. CDR1 is DFQATT, CDR2 SNEGSKA, per germline (reference sequence). CDR3: CSAREDDTNQPQHF. CDR3 bases: TGCAGTGCTAGAGAAGACGACACCAATCAGCCCCAGCATTTT.

The chain links TRBV3-1 to TRBJ1-5; D call uncertain. CDR1 is LGHDT and CDR2 is YNNKEL in the germline V gene (reference sequence). V lost 4 bases and J 7 bases, leaving 17 bases between the germline ends. This CDR3 is 15 amino acids long. Written as DNA, the CDR3 is TGTGCCAGCAGCCCCTCCGCTCCGGACCACCAGCCCCAGCATTTT. Its protein is CASSPSAPDHQPQHF.

This chain uses TRBV2 with TRBJ2-1; TRBD2 aligns across 10 bases. This CDR3 is built from 12 residues. Germline CDR1 and CDR2: SNHLY and FYNNEI. Germline trimming cut 7 bases from V and 6 bases from J; bases unmatched to any gene: 0. The CDR3 nucleotides are TGTGCCAGCAAGCGGGGGGGCAATGAGCAGTTCTTC. Its protein product is CASKRGGNEQFF. Looking up the rest from reference TRBV2 and TRBJ2-1 gives the full variable domain: EPEVTQTPSHQVTQMGQEVILRCVPISNHLYFYWYRQILGQKVEFLVSFYNNEISEKSEIFDDQFSVERPDGSNFTLKIRSTKLEDSAMYFCASKRGGNEQFFGPGTRLTVL.

The V gene is TRBV27, the J gene TRBJ2-1; 7 positions match TRBD1. Trimming took 7 bases from V and 2 from J; bases not matched to a gene: 8. This CDR3 has 15 residues. Per the germline V gene, CDR1 is MNHEY and CDR2 is SMNVEV (reference sequence). The CDR3 loop is CASNTGQTAYNEQFF. In DNA, the CDR3 is TGTGCCAGCAATACGGGACAGACAGCCTACAATGAGCAGTTCTTC.

The table lists this clonotype with a count of one. A much bigger clone sits one base away, suggesting this may be a read error. This chain joins TRBV5-1 and TRBJ1-1; a weak D match, TRBD1 (6 bases). From germline, CDR1 is SGHRS and CDR2 YFSETQ. The ends were cut back, 2 bases at V and 7 bases at J, with 21 bases in the middle. This CDR3 is 16 amino acids long. The DNA of the CDR3 is TGCGCCAGCAGCTTTAAACTGACCGGTCGGGACATTGAAGCTTTCTTT. As protein: CASSFKLTGRDIEAFF.

For the CDR3, the DNA is TGTGCCAGCAGCTTCGTAGGGCCGTCGGGGCCCCAGCATTTT. Protein: CASSFVGPSGPQHF. The V gene is TRBV7-2, the J gene TRBJ1-5; unclear D gene. The V gene's germline CDR1 is SGHTA and CDR2 FQGNSA. CDR3 length: 14 amino acids. Trimming removed 3 bases from V and 9 bases from J, with 15 bases in between.

The chain recombines TRBV28 with TRBJ2-2, with 9 bases that match TRBD1. V was clipped by 3 bases and J by 6 bases; unmatched bases: 5. Germline loops: CDR1 MDHEN, CDR2 SYDVKM. The CDR3 totals 15 residues. The CDR3, as DNA: TGTGCCAGCAGTTTTAACAGGGGGCAAGCCGGGGAGCTGTTTTTT. Protein sequence: CASSFNRGQAGELFF.

This clonotype has at least ten counts. The chain carries TRBV20-1 and TRBJ1-2; a weak D match, TRBD1 (5 bases). V dropped 0 bases and J dropped 2 bases, with 7 bases sitting between them. CDR1 is DFQATT, CDR2 SNEGSKA, per germline (reference sequence). The CDR3 extends over 13 amino acids. This CDR3 reads CSARDEGNYGYTF. CDR3 bases: TGCAGTGCTAGAGATGAGGGGAACTATGGCTACACCTTC.

This clonotype came up many times. The chain uses TRBV7-9 and TRBJ2-5; no clear D. Trimming stripped 1 base from V and 5 bases from J, with 17 bases between. The CDR3 is 16 residues long. From germline, CDR1 is SEHNR and CDR2 FQNEAQ (reference sequence). The CDR3 bases are TGTGCCAGCAGCTTAGGAGGAAGGGTAGGCTGGGAGACCCAGTACTTC. Protein: CASSLGGRVGWETQYF.

The chain combines TRBV9 with TRBJ2-3; TRBD1 might be the D (5 bases). The CDR3 is made up of 17 amino acids. Germline CDR1 is SGDLS and CDR2 is YYNGEE. Trimming removed 1 base from V and 0 bases from J, with 15 bases in between. The CDR3 loop is CASSVRMGPSSTDTQYF. CDR3 nucleotides: TGTGCCAGCAGCGTAAGAATGGGGCCATCTAGCACAGATACGCAGTATTTT.

V gene TRBV11-3 combines with J gene TRBJ2-2; TRBD2 aligns across 10 bases. Trimming took 4 bases from V and 5 from J; bases not matched to a gene: 7. The CDR3 has 16 residues. Looked up from germline, CDR1 is SGHNT and CDR2 is YENEEA. The CDR3: CASSWSGGASTGELFF. In nucleotides, the CDR3 is TGTGCCAGCAGCTGGAGCGGGGGGGCCTCAACCGGGGAGCTGTTTTTT.

This clonotype showed up many times. The chain combines TRBV12-3 or TRBV12-4 with TRBJ2-7; D might be TRBD2 (5 bases). V was cut by 4 bases and J by 2 bases, with 6 bases left in between. This CDR3 spans 12 amino acids. The CDR3 loop reads CASSYGTYEQYF. The DNA of the CDR3 is TGTGCCAGCAGTTACGGGACCTACGAGCAGTACTTC.

The CDR3 protein is CASSLEGTRSGANVLTF. The DNA for the CDR3 is TGTGCCAGCAGCTTAGAGGGCACACGCTCTGGGGCCAACGTCCTGACTTTC. This chain links TRBV11-3 with TRBJ2-6; D is unresolved. V gave up 0 bases and J gave up 0 bases, with 9 bases separating them. The CDR3 covers 17 residues. Germline V gene data show CDR1 as SGHNT and CDR2 as YENEEA.

This clonotype appeared a few times. The chain is built from TRBV7-3 and TRBJ2-1, with TRBD1 as a possible D gene (5 bases). The CDR3 length is 15 residues. In germline, CDR1 is SGHTA, CDR2 FQGTGA. Trimming left V 6 bases short and J 3 bases short, with 15 bases between. As DNA, the CDR3 is TGTGCCAGCAGTCCGACTCAGGGTAACTACAATGAGCAGTTCTTC. Translating gives CASSPTQGNYNEQFF. Full variable domain (rest looked up from reference TRBV7-3 and TRBJ2-1): GAGVSQTPSNKVTEKGKYVELRCDPISGHTALYWYRQSLGQGPEFLIYFQGTGAADDSGLPNDRFFAVRPEGSVSTLKIQRTERGDSAVYLCASSPTQGNYNEQFFGPGTRLTVL.

This clonotype has more than one count but fewer than ten. The chain links TRBV7-9 to TRBJ2-5; D is uncertain. Germline V gene sequence: CDR1 SEHNR, CDR2 FQNEAQ (reference sequence). CDR3 length: 14 amino acids. Trimming left V 4 bases short and J 1 base short, with 10 bases between. Written as DNA, the CDR3 is TGTGCCAGCAGCTCCCTGGGGTTCCAAGAGACCCAGTACTTC. Encoded protein: CASSSLGFQETQYF.

In its sample, this clonotype was seen many times. The chain's CDR3 is CVSLPRGSRTDTQYF. In DNA form, the CDR3 reads TGTGTCTCCCTACCCAGGGGGAGTCGCACAGATACGCAGTATTTT. The chain couples TRBV28 to TRBJ2-3; TRBD1 aligns across 7 bases. Germline CDR1 MDHEN, CDR2 SYDVKM. The CDR3 is 15 amino acids.

J is TRBJ2-7 and V is TRBV2; D is ambiguous. Germline loops: CDR1 SNHLY, CDR2 FYNNEI. There are 13 residues in the CDR3. V lost 6 bases to trimming and J lost 3 bases, with 12 bases between them. The CDR3 DNA follows: TGTGCCAGCAGCCCTTCGCCGGGCTACGAGCAGTACTTC. Its translation: CASSPSPGYEQYF.

This clonotype was found once. V gene TRBV30 combines with J gene TRBJ2-7; 7 bases map to TRBD1. In germline, CDR1 is GTSNPN, CDR2 SVGIG (reference sequence). The CDR3 covers 13 residues. The V and J ends lost 8 bases and 3 bases, in that order; junction bases with no gene match: 10. The CDR3 DNA sequence: TGTGCCGGAAAGACAGGGATCGTCTACGAGCAGTACTTC. It specifies CAGKTGIVYEQYF. Variable domain in full (rest from reference TRBV30 and TRBJ2-7): SQTIHQWPATLVQPVGSPLSLECTVEGTSNPNLYWYRQAAGRGLQLLFYSVGIGQISSEVPQNLSASRPQDRQFILSSKKLLLSDSGFYLCAGKTGIVYEQYFGPGTRLTVT.

This clonotype was seen a handful of times. In DNA form, the CDR3 reads TGTGCCAGCAGTTTATGGTCCTCGACAGGGTGGGGAAATGAGCAGTTCTTC. Translating it yields CASSLWSSTGWGNEQFF. This chain connects TRBV28 to TRBJ2-1, with 7 positions matching TRBD1. With 0 bases clipped from V and 7 bases from J, the junction kept 12 bases outside the gene matches. From germline, CDR1 is MDHEN and CDR2 SYDVKM. This CDR3 region has 17 residues. The whole variable domain, filled in from reference TRBV28 and TRBJ2-1, reads DVKVTQSSRYLVKRTGEKVFLECVQDMDHENMFWYRQDPGLGLRLIYFSYDVKMKEKGDIPEGYSVSREKKERFSLILESASTNQTSMYLCASSLWSSTGWGNEQFFGPGTRLTVL.

This clonotype was counted ten times or more. V gene TRBV29-1 combines with J gene TRBJ2-2; D gene unclear. V was cut by 2 bases and J by 4 bases, with 11 bases left in between. CDR3 length equals 14 residues. CDR1 SQVTM and CDR2 ANQGSEA come from the germline V gene. CDR3 protein: CSVESATITGELFF. In DNA form, the CDR3 reads TGCAGCGTTGAATCGGCGACAATCACCGGGGAGCTGTTTTTT.